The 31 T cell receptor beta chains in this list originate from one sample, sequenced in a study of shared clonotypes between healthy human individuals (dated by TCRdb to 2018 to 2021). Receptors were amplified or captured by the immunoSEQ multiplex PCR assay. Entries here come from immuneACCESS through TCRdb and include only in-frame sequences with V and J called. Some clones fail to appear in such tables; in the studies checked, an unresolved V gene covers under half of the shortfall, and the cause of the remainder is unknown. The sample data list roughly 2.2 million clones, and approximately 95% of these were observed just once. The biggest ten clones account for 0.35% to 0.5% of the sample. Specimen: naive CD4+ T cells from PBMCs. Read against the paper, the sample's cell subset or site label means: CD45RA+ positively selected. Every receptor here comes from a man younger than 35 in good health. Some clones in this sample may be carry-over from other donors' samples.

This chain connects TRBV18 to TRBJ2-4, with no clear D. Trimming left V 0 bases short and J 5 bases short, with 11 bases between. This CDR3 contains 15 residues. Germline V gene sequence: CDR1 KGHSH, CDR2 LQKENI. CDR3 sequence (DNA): TGTGCCAGCTCACCACCGGCAGGCCCCCAAAACATTCAGTACTTC. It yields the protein CASSPPAGPQNIQYF. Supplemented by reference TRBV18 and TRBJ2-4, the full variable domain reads NAGVMQNPRHLVRRRGQEARLRCSPMKGHSHVYWYRQLPEEGLKFMVYLQKENIIDESGMPKERFSAEFPKEGPSILRIQQVVRGDSAAYFCASSPPAGPQNIQYFGAGTRLSVL.

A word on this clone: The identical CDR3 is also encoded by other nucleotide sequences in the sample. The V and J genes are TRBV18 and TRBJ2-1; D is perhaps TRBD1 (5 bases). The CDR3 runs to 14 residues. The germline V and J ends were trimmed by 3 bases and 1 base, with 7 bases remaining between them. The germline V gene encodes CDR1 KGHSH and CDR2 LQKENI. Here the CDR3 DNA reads TGTGCCAGCTCACCGGGGCCGTCCTACAATGAGCAGTTCTTC. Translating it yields CASSPGPSYNEQFF.

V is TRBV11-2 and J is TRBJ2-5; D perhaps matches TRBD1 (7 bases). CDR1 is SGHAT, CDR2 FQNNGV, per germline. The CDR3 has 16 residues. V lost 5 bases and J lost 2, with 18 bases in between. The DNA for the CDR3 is TGTGCCAGCAGCCGGAGGGGGTTACAGGGGCAAGAGACCCAGTACTTC. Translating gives CASSRRGLQGQETQYF. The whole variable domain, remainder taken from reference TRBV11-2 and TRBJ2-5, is EAGVAQSPRYKIIEKRQSVAFWCNPISGHATLYWYQQILGQGPKLLIQFQNNGVVDDSQLPKDRFSAERLKGVDSTLKIQPAKLEDSAVYLCASSRRGLQGQETQYFGPGTRLLVL.

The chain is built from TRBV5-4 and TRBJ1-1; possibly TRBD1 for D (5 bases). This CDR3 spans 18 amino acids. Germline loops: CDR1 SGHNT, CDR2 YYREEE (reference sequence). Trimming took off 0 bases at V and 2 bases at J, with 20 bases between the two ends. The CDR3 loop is CASSLGLRTKGGNTEAFF. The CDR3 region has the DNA TGTGCCAGCAGCTTGGGCTTGCGGACAAAAGGAGGTAACACTGAAGCTTTCTTT.

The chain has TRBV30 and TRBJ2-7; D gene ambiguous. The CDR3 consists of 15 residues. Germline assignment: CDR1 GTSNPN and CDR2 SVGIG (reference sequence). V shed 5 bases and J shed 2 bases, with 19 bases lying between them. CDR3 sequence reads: CAWVPPLPKAYEQYF. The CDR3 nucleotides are TGTGCCTGGGTCCCCCCGCTACCGAAGGCCTACGAGCAGTACTTC.

The CDR3 sequence is CSVEEGGNYGYTF. DNA of the CDR3: TGCAGCGTTGAAGAGGGGGGTAACTATGGCTACACCTTC. The chain joins TRBV29-1 to TRBJ1-2, with a possible D match to TRBD1 (5 bases). The V and J ends lost 0 bases and 1 base respectively, with 6 bases between them. The CDR3 has 13 residues. Germline V gene sequence: CDR1 SQVTM, CDR2 ANQGSEA.

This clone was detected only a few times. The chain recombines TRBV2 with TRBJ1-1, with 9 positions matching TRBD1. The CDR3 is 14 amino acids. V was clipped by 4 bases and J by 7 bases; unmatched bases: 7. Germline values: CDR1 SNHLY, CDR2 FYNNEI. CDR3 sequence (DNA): TGTGCCAGCAGTGGAAACAGGGGGCGCTTTGAAGCTTTCTTT. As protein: CASSGNRGRFEAFF.

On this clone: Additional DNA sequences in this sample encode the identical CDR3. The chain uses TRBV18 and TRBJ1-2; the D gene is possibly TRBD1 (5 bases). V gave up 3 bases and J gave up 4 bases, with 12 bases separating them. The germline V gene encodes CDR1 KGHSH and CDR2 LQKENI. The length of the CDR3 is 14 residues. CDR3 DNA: TGTGCCAGCTCACCCCAGGGTCAAAGCTATGGCTACACCTTC. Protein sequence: CASSPQGQSYGYTF.

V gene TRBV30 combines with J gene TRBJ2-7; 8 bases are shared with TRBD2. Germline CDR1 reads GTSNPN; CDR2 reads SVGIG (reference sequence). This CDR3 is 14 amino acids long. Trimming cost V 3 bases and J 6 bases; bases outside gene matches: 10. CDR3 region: CAWSEGLGLREQYF. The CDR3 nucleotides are TGTGCCTGGAGCGAGGGACTAGGACTCCGCGAGCAGTACTTC.

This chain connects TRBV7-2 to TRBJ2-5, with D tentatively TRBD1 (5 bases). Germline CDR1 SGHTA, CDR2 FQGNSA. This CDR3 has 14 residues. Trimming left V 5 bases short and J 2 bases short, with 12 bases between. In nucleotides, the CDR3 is TGTGCCAGCAGCCCCGAGGCAGGGCAAGAGACCCAGTACTTC. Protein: CASSPEAGQETQYF.

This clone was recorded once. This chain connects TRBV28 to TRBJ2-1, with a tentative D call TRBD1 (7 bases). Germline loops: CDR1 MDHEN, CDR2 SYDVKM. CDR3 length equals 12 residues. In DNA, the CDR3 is TGTGCGACAGGGACTCCCTCCAATGAGCAGTTCTTC. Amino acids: CATGTPSNEQFF.

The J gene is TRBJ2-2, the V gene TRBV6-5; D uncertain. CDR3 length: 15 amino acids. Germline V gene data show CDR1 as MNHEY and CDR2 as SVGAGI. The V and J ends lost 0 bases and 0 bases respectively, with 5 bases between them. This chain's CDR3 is CASSYSPTNTGELFF. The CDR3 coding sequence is TGTGCCAGCAGTTACTCTCCTACGAACACCGGGGAGCTGTTTTTT.

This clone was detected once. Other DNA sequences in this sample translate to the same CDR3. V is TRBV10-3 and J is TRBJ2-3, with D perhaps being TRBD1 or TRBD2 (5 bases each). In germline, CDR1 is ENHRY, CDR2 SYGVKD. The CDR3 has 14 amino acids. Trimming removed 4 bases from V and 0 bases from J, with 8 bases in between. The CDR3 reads CAISGGGSTDTQYF. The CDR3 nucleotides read TGTGCCATCAGTGGTGGGGGAAGCACAGATACGCAGTATTTT.

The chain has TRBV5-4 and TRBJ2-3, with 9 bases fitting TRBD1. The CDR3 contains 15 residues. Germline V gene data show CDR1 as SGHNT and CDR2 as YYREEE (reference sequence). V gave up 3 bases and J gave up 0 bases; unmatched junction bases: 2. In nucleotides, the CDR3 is TGTGCCAGCAGCTACAGGGGGCAAAGCACAGATACGCAGTATTTT. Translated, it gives CASSYRGQSTDTQYF.

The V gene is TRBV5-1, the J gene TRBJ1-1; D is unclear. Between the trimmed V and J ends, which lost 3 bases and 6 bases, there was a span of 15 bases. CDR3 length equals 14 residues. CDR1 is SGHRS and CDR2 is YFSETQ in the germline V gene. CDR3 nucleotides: TGCGCCAGCAGCTCGTTGGGTGGTGTCGCTGAAGCTTTCTTT. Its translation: CASSSLGGVAEAFF.

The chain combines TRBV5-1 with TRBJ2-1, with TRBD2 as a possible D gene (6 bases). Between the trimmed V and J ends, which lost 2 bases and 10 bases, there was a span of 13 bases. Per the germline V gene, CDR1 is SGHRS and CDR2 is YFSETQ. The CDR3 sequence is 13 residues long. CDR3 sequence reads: CASSFPPRGEQFF. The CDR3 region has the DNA TGCGCCAGCAGCTTCCCTCCTCGGGGGGAGCAGTTCTTC.

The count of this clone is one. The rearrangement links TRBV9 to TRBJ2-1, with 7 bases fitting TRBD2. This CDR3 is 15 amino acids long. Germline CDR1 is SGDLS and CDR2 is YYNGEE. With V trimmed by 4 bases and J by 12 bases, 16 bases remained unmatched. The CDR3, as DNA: TGTGCCAGCAGCCCAGAGGCCCGGGCGGGGGTAGGGCAGTTCTTC. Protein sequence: CASSPEARAGVGQFF. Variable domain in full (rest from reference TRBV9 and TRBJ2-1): DSGVTQTPKHLITATGQRVTLRCSPRSGDLSVYWYQQSLDQGLQFLIQYYNGEERAKGNILERFSAQQFPDLHSELNLSSLELGDSALYFCASSPEARAGVGQFFGPGTRLTVL.

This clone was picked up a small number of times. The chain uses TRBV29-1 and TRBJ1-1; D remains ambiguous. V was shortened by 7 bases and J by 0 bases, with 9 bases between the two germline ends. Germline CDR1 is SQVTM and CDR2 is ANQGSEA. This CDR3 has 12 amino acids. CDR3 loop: CSATLLNTEAFF. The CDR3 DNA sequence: TGCAGCGCTACCCTCCTGAACACTGAAGCTTTCTTT.

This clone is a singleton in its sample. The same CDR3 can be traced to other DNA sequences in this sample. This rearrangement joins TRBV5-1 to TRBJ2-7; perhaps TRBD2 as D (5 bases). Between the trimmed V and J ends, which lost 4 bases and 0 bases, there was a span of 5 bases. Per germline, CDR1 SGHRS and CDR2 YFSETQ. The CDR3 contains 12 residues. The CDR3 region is CASSAGSYEQYF. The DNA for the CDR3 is TGCGCCAGCAGCGCGGGCTCCTACGAGCAGTACTTC.

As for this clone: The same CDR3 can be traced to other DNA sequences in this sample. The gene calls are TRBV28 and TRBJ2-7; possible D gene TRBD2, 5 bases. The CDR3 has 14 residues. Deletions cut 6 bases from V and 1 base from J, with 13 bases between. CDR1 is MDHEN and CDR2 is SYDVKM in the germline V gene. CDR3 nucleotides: TGTGCCAGCAGCTTCTTCGGAGGATCCTACGAGCAGTACTTC. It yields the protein CASSFFGGSYEQYF. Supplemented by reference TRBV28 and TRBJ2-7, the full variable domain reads DVKVTQSSRYLVKRTGEKVFLECVQDMDHENMFWYRQDPGLGLRLIYFSYDVKMKEKGDIPEGYSVSREKKERFSLILESASTNQTSMYLCASSFFGGSYEQYFGPGTRLTVT.

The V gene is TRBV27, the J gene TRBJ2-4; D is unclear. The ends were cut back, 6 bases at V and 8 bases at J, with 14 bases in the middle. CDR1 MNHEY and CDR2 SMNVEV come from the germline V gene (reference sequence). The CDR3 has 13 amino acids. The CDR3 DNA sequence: TGTGCCAGCAGCTCAACTGACATGGACATTCAGTACTTC. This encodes CASSSTDMDIQYF.

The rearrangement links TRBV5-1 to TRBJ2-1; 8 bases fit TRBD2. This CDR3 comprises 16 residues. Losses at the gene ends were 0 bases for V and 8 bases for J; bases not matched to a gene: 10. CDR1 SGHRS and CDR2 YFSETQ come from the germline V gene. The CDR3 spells CASSLAWSSGRDEQFF. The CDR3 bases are TGCGCCAGCAGCTTGGCCTGGTCTAGCGGGCGAGATGAGCAGTTCTTC. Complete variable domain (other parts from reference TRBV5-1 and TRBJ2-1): KAGVTQTPRYLIKTRGQQVTLSCSPISGHRSVSWYQQTPGQGLQFLFEYFSETQRNKGNFPGRFSGRQFSNSRSEMNVSTLELGDSALYLCASSLAWSSGRDEQFFGPGTRLTVL.

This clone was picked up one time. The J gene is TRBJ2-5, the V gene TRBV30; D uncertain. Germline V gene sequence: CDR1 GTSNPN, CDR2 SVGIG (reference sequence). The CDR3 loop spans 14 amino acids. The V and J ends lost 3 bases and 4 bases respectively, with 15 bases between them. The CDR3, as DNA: TGTGCCTGGAGATCCTATGGGCCGGGAGAGACCCAGTACTTC. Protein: CAWRSYGPGETQYF.

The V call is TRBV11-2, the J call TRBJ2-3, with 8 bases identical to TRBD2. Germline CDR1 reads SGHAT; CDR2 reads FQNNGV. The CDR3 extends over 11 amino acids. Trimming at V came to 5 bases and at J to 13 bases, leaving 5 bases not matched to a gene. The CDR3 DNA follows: TGTGCCAGCAGCCCGGGACTAGTGGAGTATTTT. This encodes CASSPGLVEYF.

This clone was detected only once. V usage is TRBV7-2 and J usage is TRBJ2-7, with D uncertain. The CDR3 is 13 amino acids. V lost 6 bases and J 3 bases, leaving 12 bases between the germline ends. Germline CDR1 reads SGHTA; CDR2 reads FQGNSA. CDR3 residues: CASSRETGYEQYF. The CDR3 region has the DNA TGTGCCAGCAGTCGTGAGACGGGCTACGAGCAGTACTTC.

The CDR3 DNA sequence: TGCAGCGTTGAAGATGGGACGAGCGGGAGGGTCCGATACAATGAGCAGTTCTTC. Translation gives CSVEDGTSGRVRYNEQFF. The chain links TRBV29-1 to TRBJ2-1; 10 bases agree with TRBD2. This CDR3 spans 18 amino acids. The germline V gene has CDR1 SQVTM and CDR2 ANQGSEA. The ends lost 0 bases at V and 4 bases at J; junction bases unmatched: 12.

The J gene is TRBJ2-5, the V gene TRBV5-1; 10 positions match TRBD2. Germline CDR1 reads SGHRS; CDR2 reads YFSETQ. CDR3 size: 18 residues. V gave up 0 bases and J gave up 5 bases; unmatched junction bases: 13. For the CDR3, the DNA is TGCGCCAGCAGCTTGGCCGCGTCTAGCGGGAGTCTTGGGGAGACCCAGTACTTC. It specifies CASSLAASSGSLGETQYF.

The CDR3 sequence: CASIFHETQYF. In DNA form, the CDR3 reads TGTGCCAGCATTTTCCATGAGACCCAGTACTTC. The chain employs TRBV27 and TRBJ2-5; D uncertain. The length of the CDR3 is 11 residues. CDR1 and CDR2 (germline): MNHEY, SMNVEV (reference sequence). Between the trimmed V and J ends, which lost 7 bases and 5 bases, there was a span of 8 bases.

The CDR3: CASSESVGEKLFF. CDR3 in DNA: TGCGCCAGCAGTGAGTCGGTGGGGGAAAAACTGTTTTTT. This rearrangement joins TRBV10-1 to TRBJ1-4; D is unclear. Trimming pared 0 bases from V and 8 bases from J, leaving 7 bases between. Per germline, CDR1 WNHNN and CDR2 SYGVQD (reference sequence). The CDR3 totals 13 residues.

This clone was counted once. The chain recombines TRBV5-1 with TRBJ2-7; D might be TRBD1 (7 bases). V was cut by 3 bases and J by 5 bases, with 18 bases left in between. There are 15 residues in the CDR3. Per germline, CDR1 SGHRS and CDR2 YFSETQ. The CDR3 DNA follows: TGCGCCAGCAGCTCCCGACAGGGAGGTAGTGACGAGCAGTACTTC. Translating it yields CASSSRQGGSDEQYF. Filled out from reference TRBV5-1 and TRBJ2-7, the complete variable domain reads KAGVTQTPRYLIKTRGQQVTLSCSPISGHRSVSWYQQTPGQGLQFLFEYFSETQRNKGNFPGRFSGRQFSNSRSEMNVSTLELGDSALYLCASSSRQGGSDEQYFGPGTRLTVT.

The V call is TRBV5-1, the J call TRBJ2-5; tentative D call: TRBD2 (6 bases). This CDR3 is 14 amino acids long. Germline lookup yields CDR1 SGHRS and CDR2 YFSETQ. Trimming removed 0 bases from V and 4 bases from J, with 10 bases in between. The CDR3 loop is CASSLEGTRETQYF. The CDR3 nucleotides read TGCGCCAGCAGCTTGGAAGGGACTCGAGAGACCCAGTACTTC.